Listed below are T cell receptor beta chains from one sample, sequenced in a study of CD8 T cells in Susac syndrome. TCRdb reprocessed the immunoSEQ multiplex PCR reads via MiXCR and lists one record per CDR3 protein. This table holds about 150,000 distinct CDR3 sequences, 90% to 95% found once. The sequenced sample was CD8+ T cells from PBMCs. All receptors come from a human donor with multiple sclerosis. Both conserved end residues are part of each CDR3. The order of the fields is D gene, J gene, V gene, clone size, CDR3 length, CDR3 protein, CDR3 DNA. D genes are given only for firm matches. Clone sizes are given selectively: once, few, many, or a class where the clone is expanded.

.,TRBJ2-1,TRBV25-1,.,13,CASSESGYNEQFF,TGTGCCAGCAGTGAATCGGGCTACAATGAGCAGTTCTTC
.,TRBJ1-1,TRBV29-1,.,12,CSVEVGGTEAFF,TGCAGCGTTGAAGTCGGGGGCACTGAAGCTTTCTTT
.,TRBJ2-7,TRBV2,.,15,CASSERGLPTYEQYF,TGTGCCAGCAGTGAAAGGGGTCTTCCTACCTACGAGCAGTACTTC
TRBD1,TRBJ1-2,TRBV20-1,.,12,CSAPNRGYGYTF,TGCAGTGCTCCGAACAGGGGCTATGGCTACACCTTC
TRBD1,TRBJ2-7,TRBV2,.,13,CASSGDSPYEQYF,TGTGCCAGCAGTGGGGACAGTCCCTACGAGCAGTACTTC
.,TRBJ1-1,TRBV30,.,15,CAWSVPLGLFTEAFF,TGTGCCTGGAGTGTCCCTCTAGGGCTGTTCACTGAAGCTTTCTTT
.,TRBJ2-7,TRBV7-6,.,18,CASSLTSLGTRDSYEQYF,TGTGCCAGCAGCTTAACCAGCCTGGGAACCCGAGATTCCTACGAGCAGTACTTC
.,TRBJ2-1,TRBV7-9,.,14,CASSSPPRGDEQFF,TGTGCCAGCAGCTCTCCCCCCAGGGGGGATGAGCAGTTCTTC
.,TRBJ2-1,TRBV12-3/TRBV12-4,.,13,CASRETDYNEQFF,TGTGCCAGCAGGGAAACAGATTACAATGAGCAGTTCTTC
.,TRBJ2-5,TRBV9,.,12,CASSVSSGTQYF,TGTGCCAGCAGCGTATCGTCCGGGACCCAGTACTTC
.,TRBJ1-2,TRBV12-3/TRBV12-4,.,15,CASSLPDGPADGYTF,TGTGCCAGCAGTTTACCCGACGGACCAGCAGATGGCTACACCTTC
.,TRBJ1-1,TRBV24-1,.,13,CATSEGANTEAFF,TGTGCCACCAGTGAAGGTGCGAACACTGAAGCTTTCTTT
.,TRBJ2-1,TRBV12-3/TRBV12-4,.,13,CASSLLARDEQFF,TGTGCCAGCAGTTTATTAGCACGGGATGAGCAGTTCTTC
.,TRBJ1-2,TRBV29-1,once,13,CSVEIWGSYGYTF,TGCAGCGTTGAGATTTGGGGATCCTATGGCTACACCTTC
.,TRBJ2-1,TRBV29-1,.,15,CSVEDARTTYNEQFF,TGCAGCGTTGAAGATGCCCGAACCACCTACAATGAGCAGTTCTTC
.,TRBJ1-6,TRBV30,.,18,CAWSPRWQGSSYNSPLHF,TGTGCCTGGAGTCCACGATGGCAGGGGAGCTCCTATAATTCACCCCTCCACTTT
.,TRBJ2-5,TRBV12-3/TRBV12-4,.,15,CASSPYGGVQETQYF,TGTGCCAGCAGTCCCTACGGGGGAGTTCAAGAGACCCAGTACTTC